This entry lists 10 T cell receptor beta chains sequenced from one sample in a study of STAT5B mutations in CD4+ large granular lymphocyte leukemia. TCRdb's copy holds only in-frame clones and misses some; the assay was immunoSEQ multiplex PCR. The sample has about 33,000 clones, approximately 74% seen once; the top ten hold less than 0.3%. The sample taken for sequencing was CD4+ T cells from blood buffy coats. These TCRs come from a human donor in good health.

The rearrangement joins TRBV27 to TRBJ2-5; D possibly corresponds to TRBD1 (5 bases). CDR3 length equals 13 residues. Germline V gene data show CDR1 as MNHEY and CDR2 as SMNVEV (reference sequence). V was pared by 5 bases and J by 4 bases, with 11 bases between. DNA for the CDR3: TGTGCCAGCAGTAGCACAGGCATAGAGACCCAGTACTTC. Protein product: CASSSTGIETQYF.

This clone was counted between two and nine times. The genes are TRBV2 and TRBJ2-3; D assignment may be TRBD1 or TRBD2 (6 bases each). Germline lookup yields CDR1 SNHLY and CDR2 FYNNEI. Between the trimmed V and J ends, which lost 11 bases and 6 bases, there was a span of 15 bases. This CDR3 is 12 amino acids long. The CDR3 coding sequence is TGTGCCGAGGGGGGATTACGGGATACGCAGTATTTT. Its protein product is CAEGGLRDTQYF.

The genes are TRBV6-1 and TRBJ2-1, with D uncertain. CDR3 length equals 12 residues. Germline loops: CDR1 MNHNS, CDR2 SASEGT. V was trimmed by 3 bases and J by 5 bases, leaving 5 bases between them. The CDR3 DNA follows: TGTGCCAGCAGTGACCCTAACAATGAGCAGTTCTTC. It codes for CASSDPNNEQFF.

The chain links TRBV11-2 to TRBJ2-1; D uncertain. The CDR3 covers 12 residues. V gave up 1 base and J gave up 7 bases, with 5 bases separating them. From germline, CDR1 is SGHAT and CDR2 FQNNGV. CDR3 protein: CASSLAQNEQFF. The CDR3 nucleotides read TGTGCCAGCAGCTTAGCACAGAATGAGCAGTTCTTC.

V is TRBV10-3 and J is TRBJ2-7; 7 positions agree with TRBD1. CDR3 size: 12 residues. Looked up from germline, CDR1 is ENHRY and CDR2 is SYGVKD. With 5 bases clipped from V and 4 bases from J, the junction kept 2 bases outside the gene matches. The CDR3 region has the DNA TGTGCCATCAGTTGGGACAGTTACGAGCAGTACTTC. Amino acid sequence: CAISWDSYEQYF.

The rearrangement uses TRBV7-2 and TRBJ2-7, with TRBD2 matching over 7 bases. Germline CDR1 is SGHTA and CDR2 is FQGNSA. Losses at the gene ends were 4 bases for V and 3 bases for J; bases not matched to a gene: 12. The CDR3 contains 16 residues. The DNA of the CDR3 is TGTGCCAGCAGCTATACTCGGAGTAGCGGGCGCTACGAGCAGTACTTC. This translates into CASSYTRSSGRYEQYF.

The chain joins TRBV2 to TRBJ1-1; 10 nucleotides agree with TRBD1. The germline CDR1 and CDR2 sequences are SNHLY and FYNNEI. V lost 6 bases, J lost 1 base, and 2 bases stayed unmatched. This CDR3 contains 14 residues. CDR3 sequence: CASRGTGENTEAFF. The DNA of the CDR3 is TGTGCCAGCAGGGGGACAGGGGAGAACACTGAAGCTTTCTTT.

About this clone itself: The junction shows a germline mismatch at one end, possibly a read error. This chain joins TRBV9 and TRBJ2-4, with D unresolved. Germline CDR1 reads SGDLS; CDR2 reads YYNGEE. This CDR3 region has 16 residues. DNA for the CDR3: TGTGCCAGCAGCGTAGATCCAACAAGGGCCAGAAACATTCAGTACTTC. Protein sequence: CASSVDPTRARNIQYF.

J is TRBJ2-1 and V is TRBV5-1; TRBD2 aligns across 14 bases. Germline CDR1 SGHRS, CDR2 YFSETQ. The V segment lost 2 bases and the J segment 2 bases; nucleotides outside the gene matches: 9. The CDR3 covers 19 residues. The CDR3, as DNA: TGCGCCAGCAGCTTAAGAAGAAGACTAGCGGGAGGGACCTACAATGAGCAGTTCTTC. Protein sequence: CASSLRRRLAGGTYNEQFF. The whole variable domain, filled in from reference TRBV5-1 and TRBJ2-1, reads KAGVTQTPRYLIKTRGQQVTLSCSPISGHRSVSWYQQTPGQGLQFLFEYFSETQRNKGNFPGRFSGRQFSNSRSEMNVSTLELGDSALYLCASSLRRRLAGGTYNEQFFGPGTRLTVL.

This clone turned up a few times. The genes are TRBV11-1 and TRBJ1-2; weak D call: TRBD1 (5 bases). There are 15 residues in the CDR3. The germline V gene encodes CDR1 SGHAT and CDR2 FQDESV (reference sequence). With 2 bases removed from V and 3 bases from J, the gap between germline ends came to 13 bases. CDR3 protein: CASSLRGSRDYGYTF. The CDR3 DNA is TGTGCCAGCAGCTTACGGGGGAGCCGCGACTATGGCTACACCTTC.